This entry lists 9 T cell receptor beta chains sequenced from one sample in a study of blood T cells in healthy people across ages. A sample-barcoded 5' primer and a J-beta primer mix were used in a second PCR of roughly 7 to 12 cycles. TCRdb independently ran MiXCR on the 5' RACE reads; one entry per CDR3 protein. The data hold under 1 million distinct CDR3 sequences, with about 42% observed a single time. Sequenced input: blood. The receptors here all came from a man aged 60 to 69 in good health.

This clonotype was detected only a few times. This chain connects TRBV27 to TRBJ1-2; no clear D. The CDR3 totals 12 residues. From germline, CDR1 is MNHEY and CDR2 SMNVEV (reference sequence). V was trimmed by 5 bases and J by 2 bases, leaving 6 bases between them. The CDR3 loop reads CASSTRNYGYTF. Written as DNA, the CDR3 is TGTGCCAGCAGTACGAGAAACTATGGCTACACCTTC.

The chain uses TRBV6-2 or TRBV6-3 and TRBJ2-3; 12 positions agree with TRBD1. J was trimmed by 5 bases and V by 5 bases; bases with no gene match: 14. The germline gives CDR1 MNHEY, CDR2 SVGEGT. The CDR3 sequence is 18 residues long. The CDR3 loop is CASSTGTGGAFGRDTQYF. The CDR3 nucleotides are TGTGCCAGCAGTACCGGGACAGGGGGCGCATTTGGGAGAGATACGCAGTATTTT.

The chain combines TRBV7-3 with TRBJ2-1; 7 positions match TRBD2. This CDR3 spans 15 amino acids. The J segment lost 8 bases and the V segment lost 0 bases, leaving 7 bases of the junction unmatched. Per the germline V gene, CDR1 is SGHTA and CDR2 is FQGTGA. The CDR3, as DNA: TGTGCCAGCAGCTTAACGTTCGGGGGGAGGCATGAGCAGTTCTTC. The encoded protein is CASSLTFGGRHEQFF.

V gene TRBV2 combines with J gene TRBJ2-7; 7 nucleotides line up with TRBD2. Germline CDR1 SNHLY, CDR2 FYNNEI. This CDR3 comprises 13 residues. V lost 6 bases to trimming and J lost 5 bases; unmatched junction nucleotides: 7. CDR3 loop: CASRAREADEQYF. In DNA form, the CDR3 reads TGTGCCAGCAGGGCCCGGGAGGCGGACGAGCAGTACTTC.

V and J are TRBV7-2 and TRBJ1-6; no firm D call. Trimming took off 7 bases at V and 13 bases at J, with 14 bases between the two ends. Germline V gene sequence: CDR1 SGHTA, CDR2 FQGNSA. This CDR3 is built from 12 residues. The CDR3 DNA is TGTGCCAGCACCCCGGACCTTGGCCCCCTCCACTTT. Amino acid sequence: CASTPDLGPLHF.

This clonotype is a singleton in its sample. DNA for the CDR3: TGTGCCAGCAGCCCCCCCGTCAGGGAGGGCTACACCTTC. Encoded protein: CASSPPVREGYTF. The chain couples TRBV7-9 to TRBJ1-2; a possible D gene is TRBD1 (5 bases). The CDR3 runs to 13 residues. The ends were cut back, 5 bases at V and 8 bases at J, with 15 bases in the middle. CDR1 SEHNR and CDR2 FQNEAQ come from the germline V gene (reference sequence).

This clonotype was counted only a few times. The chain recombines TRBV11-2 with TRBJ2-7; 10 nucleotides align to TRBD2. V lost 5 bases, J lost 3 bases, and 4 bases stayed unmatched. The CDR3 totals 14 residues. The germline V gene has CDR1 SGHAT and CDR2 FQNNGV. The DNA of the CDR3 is TGTGCCAGCAGCGATCAGCGGGGGGGCTACGAGCAGTACTTC. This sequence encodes CASSDQRGGYEQYF.

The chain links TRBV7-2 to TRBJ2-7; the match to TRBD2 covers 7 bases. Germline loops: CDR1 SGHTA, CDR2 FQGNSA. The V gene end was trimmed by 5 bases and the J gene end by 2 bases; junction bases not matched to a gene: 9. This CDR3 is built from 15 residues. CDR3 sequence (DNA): TGTGCCAGCAGCCCCGGACTAGGAATGACCTACGAGCAGTACTTC. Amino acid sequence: CASSPGLGMTYEQYF.

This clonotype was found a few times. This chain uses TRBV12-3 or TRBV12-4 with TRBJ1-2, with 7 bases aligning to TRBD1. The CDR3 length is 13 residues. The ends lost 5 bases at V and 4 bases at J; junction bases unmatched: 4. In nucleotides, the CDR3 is TGTGCCAGCAGTCCGGACAGGCCCTATGGCTACACCTTC. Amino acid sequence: CASSPDRPYGYTF.